Following are 6 T cell receptor beta chains from one sample sequenced in a study of T cells after yellow fever vaccination. TCRdb reprocessed the 5' RACE reads with MiXCR, giving one entry per CDR3 protein. The table records 200,000 to 300,000 distinct CDR3 sequences, over 3% of them present only once. The material sequenced was PBMCs, taken 15 days after the yellow fever booster vaccination. These receptors originate from a man between 18 and 29 years old who received the YFV17D yellow fever vaccine.

This clonotype appeared many times. The chain has TRBV5-1 and TRBJ1-1; D not resolved. There are 15 residues in the CDR3. Per germline, CDR1 SGHRS and CDR2 YFSETQ. V lost 4 bases to trimming and J lost 3 bases, with 16 bases between them. In nucleotides, the CDR3 is TGCGCCAGCAGCCGGGCCCCCGGGGAGGACACTGAAGCTTTCTTT. Its translation is CASSRAPGEDTEAFF.

This clonotype was seen many times. The chain recombines TRBV27 with TRBJ1-5; D is ambiguous. There are 14 residues in the CDR3. The germline CDR1 and CDR2 sequences are MNHEY and SMNVEV (reference sequence). V dropped 5 bases and J dropped 3 bases, with 11 bases sitting between them. The CDR3 here is CASSPGRYNQPQHF. CDR3 bases: TGTGCCAGCAGTCCAGGACGGTACAATCAGCCCCAGCATTTT.

This clonotype was recorded at least ten times. The chain couples TRBV19 to TRBJ1-5; the D is unclear. The V gene lost 3 bases and the J gene lost 2 bases, with 11 bases spanning the gap. This CDR3 region has 15 residues. In germline, CDR1 is LNHDA, CDR2 SQIVND (reference sequence). Written as DNA, the CDR3 is TGTGCCAGTAGTATGGCGGGTTTGGGCAATCAGCCCCAGCATTTT. Translated: CASSMAGLGNQPQHF. Looking up the rest from reference TRBV19 and TRBJ1-5 gives the full variable domain: DGGITQSPKYLFRKEGQNVTLSCEQNLNHDAMYWYRQDPGQGLRLIYYSQIVNDFQKGDIAEGYSVSREKKESFPLTVTSAQKNPTAFYLCASSMAGLGNQPQHFGDGTRLSIL.

This clonotype has ten or more counts. The chain couples TRBV11-2 to TRBJ1-2, with D tentatively TRBD1 (6 bases). This CDR3 is built from 13 residues. The V end lost 3 bases, the J end lost 8 bases, and 13 bases lay between the germline ends. CDR1 and CDR2 (germline): SGHAT, FQNNGV. The CDR3 sequence is CASSLVQGEGYTF. CDR3 nucleotide sequence: TGTGCCAGCAGCTTGGTACAGGGAGAGGGCTACACCTTC. The whole variable domain, remainder taken from reference TRBV11-2 and TRBJ1-2, is EAGVAQSPRYKIIEKRQSVAFWCNPISGHATLYWYQQILGQGPKLLIQFQNNGVVDDSQLPKDRFSAERLKGVDSTLKIQPAKLEDSAVYLCASSLVQGEGYTFGSGTRLTVV.

The V gene is TRBV7-9, the J gene TRBJ1-6; D might be TRBD1 (5 bases). The CDR3 sequence is 11 residues long. The V gene lost 4 bases and the J gene lost 14 bases, with 9 bases spanning the gap. Germline CDR1 and CDR2: SEHNR and FQNEAQ (reference sequence). CDR3 DNA sequence: TGTGCCAGCAGCTGGGGGTCAGCCCTCCACTTT. This codes for CASSWGSALHF.

This clonotype showed up many times. The chain couples TRBV12-3 or TRBV12-4 to TRBJ1-4, with D maybe TRBD1 (6 bases). V lost 2 bases to trimming and J lost 8 bases, with 15 bases between them. The CDR3 is 15 amino acids. CDR3 sequence (DNA): TGTGCCAGCAGTTTAAACGGGGGCATGGGAGAAAAACTGTTTTTT. This encodes CASSLNGGMGEKLFF.